The text below deals with one T cell receptor beta chain. Antigen: not known. CDR1 is SEHNR and CDR2 is FQNEAQ in the germline V gene (reference sequence). V was shortened by 11 bases and J by 7 bases, with 17 bases between the two germline ends. The CDR3 sequence is 12 residues long. As to time point: week 23, last vaccination. With topical imiquimod, each dose of the vaccine consisted of 300 ug of mutant IDH1 20-mer peptide. This record comes from a study of a mutant IDH1 vaccine in newly diagnosed glioma. Turning to the study itself: Vaccines were first given 4-6 weeks after radiotherapy alone, or with temozolomide cycles.

Study findings and constraints: It was around 93% of patients that developed vaccine-induced immune responses.

Repertoires were generated with immunoSEQ multiplex PCR, while TCRdb's copy carries only in-frame clones and drops some. The table shows about 64,000 clones, with about 88% occurring only once. The sequences come from PBMCs, collected from a glioma patient whose treatment included an IDH1 peptide vaccine. The source of this sequence is a man aged 25-40 years with glioma. The chain recombines TRBV7-9 with TRBJ1-2; TRBD1 is a possible D gene (5 bases). CDR3 coding DNA: TGTGCCTGCGATCGGGGGGTAGGTGGCTACACCTTC. Encoded protein: CACDRGVGGYTF.